Here is one T cell receptor (beta chain) with its context. Authors' methods: From reference gene primer amplification, estimates of nucleated cell counts were derived. The protocol was immunoSEQ multiplex PCR, while the TCRdb copy is restricted to in-frame clones and leaves out a portion. D and trimming come from the DNA, and the V and J calls and clone size come from that table. The table lists about 140,000 clones, 84% of them singletons, with more than 3.5% in the top ten. This specimen comes from a study of blood T cell repertoires in COVID-19. The wider study: Acute-phase and convalescent COVID-19 samples originated in the United States, Italy and Spain. PBMCs, B-cell-depleted T cells, or T cells provided the cDNA or gDNA that made up the material.

V dropped 1 base and J dropped 7 bases, with 10 bases sitting between them. Germline CDR1 is LGHDT and CDR2 is YNNKEL (reference sequence). The CDR3 sequence is 13 residues long. This receptor was taken from an older woman with acute or convalescent COVID-19. The sample comprised peripheral blood. The J gene is TRBJ1-1, the V gene TRBV3-1 (or the pseudogene TRBV3-2), with D possibly TRBD1 on 5 matching bases. The CDR3 here is CASSQATALEAFF. The CDR3 DNA sequence: TGTGCCAGCAGCCAAGCGACAGCACTTGAAGCTTTCTTT.